The clone carrying this T cell receptor (beta chain) has just one count. Its antigen is as yet unknown. The data were produced by immunoSEQ multiplex PCR, yet TCRdb's version contains in-frame clones alone and is incomplete. The profile shows approximately 20,000 clones, around 85% of them singletons. V lost 4 bases, J lost 4 bases, and 13 bases lay in between. This CDR3 is built from 15 residues. Germline V gives CDR1 SNHLY, CDR2 FYNNEI. These data originate in a study of somatic mutations in cytotoxic T cells in rheumatoid arthritis. Study details: The authors flow-sorted some V beta antibody-stained T-cell populations at nearly 100% purity, including V beta1+ cells that they sequenced for TCRB.

Study-wide results and limits: What antigens the expanded CD8+ clones targeted remained unknown.

The chain links TRBV2 to TRBJ2-2; D unclear. This TCR derives from a woman aged 40 to 50 with rheumatoid arthritis. Specimen: CD8+ T cells sorted from blood. The CDR3: CASSVLAETTGELFF. CDR3 nucleotide sequence: TGTGCCAGCAGTGTTCTGGCTGAAACCACCGGGGAGCTGTTTTTT.